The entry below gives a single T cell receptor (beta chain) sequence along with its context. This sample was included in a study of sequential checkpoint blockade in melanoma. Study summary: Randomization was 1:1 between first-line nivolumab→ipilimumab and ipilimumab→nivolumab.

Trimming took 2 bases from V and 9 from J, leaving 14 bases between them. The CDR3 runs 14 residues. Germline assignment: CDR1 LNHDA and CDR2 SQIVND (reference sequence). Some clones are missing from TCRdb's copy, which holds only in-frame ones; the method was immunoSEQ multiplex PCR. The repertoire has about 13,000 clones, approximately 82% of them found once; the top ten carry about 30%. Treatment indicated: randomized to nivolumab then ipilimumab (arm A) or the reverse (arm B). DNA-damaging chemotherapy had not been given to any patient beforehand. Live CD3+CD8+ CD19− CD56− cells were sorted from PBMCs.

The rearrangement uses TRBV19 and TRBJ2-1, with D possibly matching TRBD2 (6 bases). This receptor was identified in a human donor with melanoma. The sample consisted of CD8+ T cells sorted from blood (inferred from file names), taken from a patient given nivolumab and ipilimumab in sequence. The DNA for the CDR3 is TGTGCCAGTAGTATATCTGGCGGGGCTTCTGAGCAGTTCTTC. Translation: CASSISGGASEQFF.